This T cell receptor beta chain is drawn from a study of post-analysis software for immune sequencing data. Study-wide context: Recorded subtypes: relapsing-remitting, secondary progressive, progressive-relapsing; some patients unannotated. Points from the study as a whole: Strong co-clustering by F measure was evident for samples that had been prepared in the same batch. Five or six TRBV segments (TRBV5-6, TRBV5-1 and TRBV20-1 among them) occurred more frequently in patients than in controls. Significantly decreased normalized Chao1 diversity was recorded for multiple sclerosis patients relative to controls.

Sequencing libraries made from TCR beta cDNA carried unique molecular identifiers. Each batch of about 0.9 to 10 million T cells produced 490,000 or so cDNA molecules. TCRdb passed the PCR reads through MiXCR, listing each CDR3 protein once. The sample carries some 690,000 distinct CDR3 sequences, over 45% recorded once. CDR3 length: 11 residues. V was clipped by 5 bases and J by 2 bases, with 6 bases between them. Germline CDR1 SQVTM, CDR2 ANQGSEA. Comments on this clonotype: The target antigen is unknown.

The sample was blood. This receptor was obtained from a girl aged 2 to 10 with multiple sclerosis. V is TRBV29-1 and J is TRBJ2-5; no clear D. Here the CDR3 reads CSVTPQETQYF. DNA of the CDR3: TGCAGCGTTACTCCACAAGAGACCCAGTACTTC.